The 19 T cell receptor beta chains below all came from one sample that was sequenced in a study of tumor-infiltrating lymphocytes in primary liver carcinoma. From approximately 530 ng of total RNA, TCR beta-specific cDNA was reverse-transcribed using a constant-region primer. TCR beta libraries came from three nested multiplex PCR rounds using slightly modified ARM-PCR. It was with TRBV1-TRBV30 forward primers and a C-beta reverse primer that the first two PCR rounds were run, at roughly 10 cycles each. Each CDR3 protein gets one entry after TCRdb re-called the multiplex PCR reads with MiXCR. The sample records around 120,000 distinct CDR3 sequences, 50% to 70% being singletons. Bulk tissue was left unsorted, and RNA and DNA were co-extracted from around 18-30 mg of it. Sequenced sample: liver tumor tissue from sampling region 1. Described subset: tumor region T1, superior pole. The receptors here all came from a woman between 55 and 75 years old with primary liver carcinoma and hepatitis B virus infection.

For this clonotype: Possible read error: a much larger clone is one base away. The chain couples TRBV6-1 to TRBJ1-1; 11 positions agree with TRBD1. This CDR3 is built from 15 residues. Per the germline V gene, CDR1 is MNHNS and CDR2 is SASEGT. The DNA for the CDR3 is TGTGCCGGCAGTTTTTTAGGACAGGGGGCTGCCGAAGCTTTCTTT. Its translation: CAGSFLGQGAAEAFF.

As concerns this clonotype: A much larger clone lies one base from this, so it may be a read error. CDR3 in amino acids: CASSTSYPGQGLYDYTF. CDR3 nucleotide sequence: TGTGCCAGCAGTACCTCATACCCGGGACAGGGGCTCTATGACTACACCTTC. The chain couples TRBV12-3 or TRBV12-4 to TRBJ1-2; 10 bases align to TRBD1. CDR3 length: 17 residues.

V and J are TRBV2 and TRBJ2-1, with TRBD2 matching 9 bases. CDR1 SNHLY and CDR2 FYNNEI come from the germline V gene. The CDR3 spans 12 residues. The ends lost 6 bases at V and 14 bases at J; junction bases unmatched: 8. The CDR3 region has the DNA TGTGCCAGCAGGCAAGCCGGGACTAGCAAGTTCTTC. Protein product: CASRQAGTSKFF.

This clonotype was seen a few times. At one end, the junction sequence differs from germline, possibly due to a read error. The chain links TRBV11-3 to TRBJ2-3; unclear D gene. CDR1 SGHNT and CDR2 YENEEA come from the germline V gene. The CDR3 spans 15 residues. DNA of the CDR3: TGTGCCAACAGCTTAGGTCGACATACTATAGATACGCAGTATTTT. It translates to CANSLGRHTIDTQYF.

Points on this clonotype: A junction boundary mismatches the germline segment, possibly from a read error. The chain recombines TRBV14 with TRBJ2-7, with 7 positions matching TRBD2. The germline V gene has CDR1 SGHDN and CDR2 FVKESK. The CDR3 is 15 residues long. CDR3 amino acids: CASGQDSWDYYEQYF. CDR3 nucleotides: TGTGCCAGCGGCCAAGATTCCTGGGACTACTACGAGCAGTACTTC.

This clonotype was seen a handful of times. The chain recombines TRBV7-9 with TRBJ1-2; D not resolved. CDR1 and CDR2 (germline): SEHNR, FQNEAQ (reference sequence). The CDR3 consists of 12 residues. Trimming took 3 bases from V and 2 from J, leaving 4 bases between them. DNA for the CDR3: TGTGCCAGCAGCTTTGAGAACTATGGCTACACCTTC. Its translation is CASSFENYGYTF.

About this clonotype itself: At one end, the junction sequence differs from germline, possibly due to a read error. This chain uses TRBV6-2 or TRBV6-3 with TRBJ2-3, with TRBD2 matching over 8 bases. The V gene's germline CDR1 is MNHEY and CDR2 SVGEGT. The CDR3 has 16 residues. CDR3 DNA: TGTGCCAGCAGTTTTATAGCGGGATCGCGCGCAGATACGCAGTATTTC. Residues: CASSFIAGSRADTQYF.

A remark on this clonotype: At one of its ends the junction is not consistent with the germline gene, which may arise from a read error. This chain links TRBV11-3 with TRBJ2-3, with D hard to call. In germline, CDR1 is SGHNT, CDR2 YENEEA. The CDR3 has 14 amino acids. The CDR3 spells CASSHWKGTDTQYF. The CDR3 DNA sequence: TGTGCCAGCAGCCATTGGAAAGGCACTGATACGCAGTATTTT.

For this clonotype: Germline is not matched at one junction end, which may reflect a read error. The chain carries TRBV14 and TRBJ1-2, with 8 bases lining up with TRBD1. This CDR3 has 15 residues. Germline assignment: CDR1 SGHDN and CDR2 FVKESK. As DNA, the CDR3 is TGTGTCAGCAGCCAGCATACAGGGGGAAACTATGGCTACACCTTC. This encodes CVSSQHTGGNYGYTF.

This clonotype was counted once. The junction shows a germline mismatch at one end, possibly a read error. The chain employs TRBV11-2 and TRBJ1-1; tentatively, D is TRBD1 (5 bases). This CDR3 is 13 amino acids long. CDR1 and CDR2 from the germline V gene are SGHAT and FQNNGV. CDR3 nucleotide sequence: TGTGCCAGCAACTTAGAACCGGAGGGGAGAGCTTTCTTT. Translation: CASNLEPEGRAFF. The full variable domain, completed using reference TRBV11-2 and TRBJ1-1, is EAGVAQSPRYKIIEKRQSVAFWCNPISGHATLYWYQQILGQGPKLLIQFQNNGVVDDSQLPKDRFSAERLKGVDSTLKIQPAKLEDSAVYLCASNLEPEGRAFFGQGTRLTVV.

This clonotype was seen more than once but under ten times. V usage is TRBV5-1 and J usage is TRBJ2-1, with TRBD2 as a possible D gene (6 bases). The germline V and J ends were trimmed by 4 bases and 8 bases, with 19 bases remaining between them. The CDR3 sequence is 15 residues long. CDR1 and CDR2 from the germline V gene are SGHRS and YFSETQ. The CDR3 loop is CASSPDGVTGDEQFF. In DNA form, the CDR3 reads TGCGCCAGCAGCCCGGATGGGGTAACGGGGGATGAGCAGTTCTTC. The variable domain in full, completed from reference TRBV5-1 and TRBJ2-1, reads KAGVTQTPRYLIKTRGQQVTLSCSPISGHRSVSWYQQTPGQGLQFLFEYFSETQRNKGNFPGRFSGRQFSNSRSEMNVSTLELGDSALYLCASSPDGVTGDEQFFGPGTRLTVL.

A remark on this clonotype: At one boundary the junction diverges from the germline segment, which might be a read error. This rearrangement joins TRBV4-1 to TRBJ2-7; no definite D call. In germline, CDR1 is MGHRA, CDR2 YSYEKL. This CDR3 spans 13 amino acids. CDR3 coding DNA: TGCGCCAGCAGCCAAGGTCCGCCCTACGGGCAGTACTTC. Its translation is CASSQGPPYGQYF.

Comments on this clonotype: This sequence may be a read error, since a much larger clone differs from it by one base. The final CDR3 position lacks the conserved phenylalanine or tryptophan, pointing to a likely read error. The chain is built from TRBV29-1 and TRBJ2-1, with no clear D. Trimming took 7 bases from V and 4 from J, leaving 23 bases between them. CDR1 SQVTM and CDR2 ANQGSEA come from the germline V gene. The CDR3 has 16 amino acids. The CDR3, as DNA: TGCAGCGCCCAAGGATTCCTCTACCGGTCGTACAATGAGCAGTTCGTC. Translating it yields CSAQGFLYRSYNEQFV.

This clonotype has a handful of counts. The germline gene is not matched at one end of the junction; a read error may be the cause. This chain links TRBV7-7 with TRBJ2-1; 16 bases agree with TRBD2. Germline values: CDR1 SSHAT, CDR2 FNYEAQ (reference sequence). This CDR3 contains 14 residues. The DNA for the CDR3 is TGTGCTAGCAGCCCAGGGACTAGCGGGAGGGTTCTGTTCTTC. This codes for CASSPGTSGRVLFF.

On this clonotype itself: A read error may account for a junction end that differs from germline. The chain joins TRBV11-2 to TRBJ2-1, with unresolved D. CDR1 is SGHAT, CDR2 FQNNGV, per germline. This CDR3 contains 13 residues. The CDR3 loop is CVSSLGYYNEQFF. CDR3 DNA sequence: TGTGTCAGCAGCCTGGGGTACTACAATGAGCAGTTCTTC.

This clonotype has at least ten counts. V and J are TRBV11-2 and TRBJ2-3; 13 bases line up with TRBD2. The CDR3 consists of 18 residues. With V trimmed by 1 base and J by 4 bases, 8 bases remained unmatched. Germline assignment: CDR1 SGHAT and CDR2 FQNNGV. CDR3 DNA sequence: TGTGCCAGCAGCTTAGGGTCTTTACTAGCGGGAGGGGCAGATACGCAGTATTTT. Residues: CASSLGSLLAGGADTQYF.

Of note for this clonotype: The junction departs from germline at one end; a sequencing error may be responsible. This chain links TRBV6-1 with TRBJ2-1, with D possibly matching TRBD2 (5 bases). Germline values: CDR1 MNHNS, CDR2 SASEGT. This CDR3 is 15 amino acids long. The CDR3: CASIATNGVYNEQFF. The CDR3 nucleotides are TGTGCCAGCATCGCGACTAATGGGGTCTACAATGAACAGTTCTTC.

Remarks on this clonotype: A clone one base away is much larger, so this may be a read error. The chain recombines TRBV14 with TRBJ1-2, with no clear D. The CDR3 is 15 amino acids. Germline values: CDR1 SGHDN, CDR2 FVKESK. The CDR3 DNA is TGTGCCAGGAGCCAAGATGAAATCCCGGTCTATGGCTACACCTTC. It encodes CARSQDEIPVYGYTF.

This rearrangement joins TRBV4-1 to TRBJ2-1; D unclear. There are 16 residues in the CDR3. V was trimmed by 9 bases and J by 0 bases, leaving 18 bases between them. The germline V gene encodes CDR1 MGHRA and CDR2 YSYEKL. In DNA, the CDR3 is TGCGCCAGTAGCAGCGTGCCTGGTAGCTCCTACAATGAGCAGTTCTTC. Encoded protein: CASSSVPGSSYNEQFF.